This T cell receptor (beta chain) is drawn from a study of CD8 T cells in Susac syndrome. With random hexamers, reverse transcription was performed on about 0.5 to 1 ug of RNA. Amplification of TCR beta CDR3 by immunoSEQ multiplex PCR spanned 54 Vbeta and 13 Jbeta. TCRdb redid the calling of the immunoSEQ multiplex PCR reads with MiXCR, one entry per CDR3 protein. The table lists about 180,000 distinct CDR3 sequences, roughly 96% of them singletons. Sequencing of TCR beta drew on CD8+ and CD4+ T cells from blood. This clonotype has a handful of counts. Trimming took off 0 bases at V and 2 bases at J, with 7 bases between the two ends. The CDR3 loop spans 14 amino acids. Germline V gives CDR1 SGDLS, CDR2 YYNGEE.

The sequenced material came from CD8+ T cells from PBMCs. The chain combines TRBV9 with TRBJ2-3; D ambiguous. The source is a human donor with multiple sclerosis. The CDR3 coding sequence is TGTGCCAGCAGCGTAGGCCCCTTCACAGATACGCAGTATTTT. This translates into CASSVGPFTDTQYF.